This T cell receptor beta chain was found in a study of blood T cell repertoires in COVID-19. Background on the study: T cells, B-cell-depleted T cells, or PBMCs provided the cDNA or gDNA that served as material.

This clone was recorded once. Germline V gene sequence: CDR1 LGHDT, CDR2 YNNKEL (reference sequence). V trimming: 3 bases; J trimming: 5 bases; junction bases outside the gene matches: 17. This CDR3 has 19 residues. Under the authors' procedure: Nucleated cell number was recorded as an estimate derived from reference gene primer amplification. TCRdb's copy holds only in-frame clones and misses some; the assay was immunoSEQ multiplex PCR. The V and J calls and clone size are taken from that table; D and trimming were inferred from the DNA. Here the sample spans 100,000 to 150,000 clones, 86% being singletons.

The chain couples TRBV3-1 (or the pseudogene TRBV3-2) to TRBJ1-2, with 11 bases aligning to TRBD1. What was sequenced was peripheral blood. The receptor comes from a woman between 65 and 79 years old with COVID-19, enrolled during active disease. Here the CDR3 reads CASSHRAQGGTGGRYGYTF. The CDR3 coding sequence is TGTGCCAGCAGCCATCGGGCTCAAGGTGGGACAGGGGGTCGTTATGGCTACACCTTC.